The entry that follows covers one T cell receptor (beta chain) sequence. The antigen remains undetermined. The data are from a study of T-cell memory formation after mild COVID-19. On the study more broadly: TCR clusters largely stayed donor specific.

General study findings and limits: Contracting CD4+ clones sat mainly in CM and EM; CD8+ in EMRA.

TCRdb itself ran the 5' RACE reads through MiXCR, one entry per CDR3 protein. Counted here are about 440,000 distinct CDR3 sequences, 20% occurring once; the ten biggest clones make up roughly 8%. The V gene's germline CDR1 is PRHDT and CDR2 FYEKMQ (reference sequence). V was clipped by 4 bases and J by 2 bases; unmatched bases: 8. The CDR3 covers 15 residues. This receptor was identified in an adult woman who had mild COVID-19 (a few samples of this study predate the infection). Cell type and time point are not known. The V call is TRBV13, the J call TRBJ2-7; 7 nucleotides agree with TRBD1. The sample taken for sequencing was PBMCs or a T cell subset sorted from them (not recorded which). The CDR3 spells CASSSTGADPYEQYF. DNA for the CDR3: TGTGCCAGCAGCTCTACAGGGGCGGACCCCTACGAGCAGTACTTC.